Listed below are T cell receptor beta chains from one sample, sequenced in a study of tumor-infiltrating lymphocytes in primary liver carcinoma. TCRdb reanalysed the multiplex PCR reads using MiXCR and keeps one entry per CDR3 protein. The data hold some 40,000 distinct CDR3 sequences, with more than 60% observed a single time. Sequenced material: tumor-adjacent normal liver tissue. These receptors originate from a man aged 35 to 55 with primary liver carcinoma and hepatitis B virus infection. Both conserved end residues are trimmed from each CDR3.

CDR3 protein: VSTYELPYEQY
CDR3 length: 11
J gene: TRBJ2-7
V gene: TRBV6-2/TRBV6-3

CDR3 protein: AWVKYNEQF
CDR3 length: 9
J gene: TRBJ2-1
V gene: TRBV30

CDR3 protein: ASRPTGVVDKQF
CDR3 length: 12
J gene: TRBJ2-1
V gene: TRBV7-9

CDR3 protein: TSSPETGGPHTQY
CDR3 length: 13
J gene: TRBJ2-3
V gene: TRBV5-6

CDR3 protein: ASSWPRGERNEQF
CDR3 length: 13
J gene: TRBJ2-1
V gene: TRBV11-2

CDR3 protein: ASSLTDAAYEQY
CDR3 length: 12
J gene: TRBJ2-7
V gene: TRBV11-2

CDR3 protein: AGSYSQEAYNEQF
CDR3 length: 13
J gene: TRBJ2-1
V gene: TRBV6-5

CDR3 protein: SVRDPNTDTQY
CDR3 length: 11
J gene: TRBJ2-3
V gene: TRBV29-1

CDR3 protein: TSSLTGESYEQY
CDR3 length: 12
J gene: TRBJ2-7
V gene: TRBV11-2

CDR3 protein: SVLDTYVQY
CDR3 length: 9
J gene: TRBJ2-7
V gene: TRBV29-1

CDR3 protein: ASSPLGPMNTEAF
CDR3 length: 13
J gene: TRBJ1-1
V gene: TRBV11-2

CDR3 protein: AWIGSGRPINTGELF
CDR3 length: 15
J gene: TRBJ2-2
V gene: TRBV30

CDR3 protein: ASNLVPRSGGAYEQY
CDR3 length: 15
J gene: TRBJ2-7
V gene: TRBV5-8

CDR3 protein: ASRGERSYEQY
CDR3 length: 11
J gene: TRBJ2-7
V gene: TRBV11-1

CDR3 protein: ASSLLLIFNEQF
CDR3 length: 12
J gene: TRBJ2-1
V gene: TRBV7-9

CDR3 protein: ASSSEELSTNTQY
CDR3 length: 13
J gene: TRBJ2-3
V gene: TRBV5-1

CDR3 protein: ASGDSTGGSTDTQY
CDR3 length: 14
J gene: TRBJ2-3
V gene: TRBV6-4

CDR3 protein: ASSEWGGSSSYNEQF
CDR3 length: 15
J gene: TRBJ2-1
V gene: TRBV6-1

CDR3 protein: DSSLEGERYTEAF
CDR3 length: 13
J gene: TRBJ1-1
V gene: TRBV5-5

CDR3 protein: TSSQGGRAY
CDR3 length: 9
J gene: TRBJ1-1
V gene: TRBV11-2

CDR3 protein: SSSYQPGLYTEAF
CDR3 length: 13
J gene: TRBJ1-1
V gene: TRBV6-5

CDR3 protein: SGVDRTYTDTQY
CDR3 length: 12
J gene: TRBJ2-3
V gene: TRBV29-1